The clone carrying this T cell receptor beta chain has a handful of counts. Its antigen is unidentified. The sample is drawn from a study of naive and memory T cell subsets. The study's findings and limits: Diversity fell and Gini index rose from naive through CM, EM, EMRA. Possibly reflecting memory cells re-expressing CD45RA, a few larger clonotypes occurred in naive repertoires, especially CD8.

Germline CDR1 is SGHDT and CDR2 is YYEEEE. Trimming stripped 0 bases from V and 4 bases from J, with 3 bases between. This CDR3 is built from 12 residues. Two oligonucleotides, mixed equimolar, formed the beta constant-region primer covering TRBC1 and TRBC2. TCRdb passed the UMI-ligation and nested PCR reads through MiXCR, listing each CDR3 protein once. The sample has 120,000 to 150,000 distinct CDR3 sequences, over 15% seen once. The gene calls are TRBV5-6 and TRBJ2-3, with D unresolved. This TCR derives from a human donor in good health. Sequencing was carried out using naive CD4+ T cells from blood. CDR3 sequence reads: CASSLVADTQYF. CDR3 sequence (DNA): TGTGCCAGCAGCTTGGTGGCAGATACGCAGTATTTT.